This entry describes one TCR beta chain. Its antigen is unidentified. The data were obtained in a study of cytomegalovirus exposure and HLA in healthy donors. The study's findings and limits: TCR sequences were mostly rare, though some public TCRs occurred in many donors.

A multiplex PCR was run with 60 Vbeta primers and 13 Jbeta primers. Some clones are missing from TCRdb's copy, which holds only in-frame ones; the method was immunoSEQ multiplex PCR. This table has approximately 200,000 clones, approximately 85% appearing once. This CDR3 region has 14 residues. Per germline, CDR1 SGDLS and CDR2 YYNGEE. Trimming stripped 4 bases from V and 0 bases from J, with 8 bases between. Material for sequencing was PBMCs. The V gene is TRBV9, the J gene TRBJ1-3; unclear D gene. The TCR sequence derives from a woman aged 45-59 years in good health and CMV-seronegative. CDR3 in amino acids: CASSPQISGNTIYF. The CDR3 coding sequence is TGTGCCAGCAGCCCACAGATCTCTGGAAACACCATATATTTT. The variable domain in full, completed from reference TRBV9 and TRBJ1-3, reads DSGVTQTPKHLITATGQRVTLRCSPRSGDLSVYWYQQSLDQGLQFLIQYYNGEERAKGNILERFSAQQFPDLHSELNLSSLELGDSALYFCASSPQISGNTIYFGEGSWLTVV.